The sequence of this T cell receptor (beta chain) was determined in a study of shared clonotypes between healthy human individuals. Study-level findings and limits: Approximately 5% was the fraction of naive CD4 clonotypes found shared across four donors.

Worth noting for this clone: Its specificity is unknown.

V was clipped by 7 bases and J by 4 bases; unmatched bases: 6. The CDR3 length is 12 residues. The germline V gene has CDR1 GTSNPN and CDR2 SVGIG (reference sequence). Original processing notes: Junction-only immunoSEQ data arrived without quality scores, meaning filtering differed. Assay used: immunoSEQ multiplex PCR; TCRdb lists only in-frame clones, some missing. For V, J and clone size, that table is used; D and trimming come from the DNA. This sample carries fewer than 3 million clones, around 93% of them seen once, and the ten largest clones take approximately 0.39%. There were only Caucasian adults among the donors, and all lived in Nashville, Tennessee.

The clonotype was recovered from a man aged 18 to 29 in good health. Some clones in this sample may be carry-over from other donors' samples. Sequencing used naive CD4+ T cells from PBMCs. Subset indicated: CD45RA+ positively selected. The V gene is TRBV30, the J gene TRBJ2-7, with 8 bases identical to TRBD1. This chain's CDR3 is CASGQGAYEQYF. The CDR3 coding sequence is TGTGCCTCGGGGCAGGGGGCATACGAGCAGTACTTC.